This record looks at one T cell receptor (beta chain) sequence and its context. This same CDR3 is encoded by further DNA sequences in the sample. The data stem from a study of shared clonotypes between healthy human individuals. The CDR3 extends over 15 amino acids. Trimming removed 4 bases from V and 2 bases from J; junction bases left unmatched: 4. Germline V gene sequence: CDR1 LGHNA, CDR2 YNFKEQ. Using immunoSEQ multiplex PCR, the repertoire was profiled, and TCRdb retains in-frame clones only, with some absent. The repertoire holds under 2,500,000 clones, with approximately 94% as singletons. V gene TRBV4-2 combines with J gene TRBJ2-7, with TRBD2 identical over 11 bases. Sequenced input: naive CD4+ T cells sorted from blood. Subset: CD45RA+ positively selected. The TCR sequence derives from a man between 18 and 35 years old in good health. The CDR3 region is CASSRGTSGTYEQYF. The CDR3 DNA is TGTGCCAGCAGCCGAGGGACTAGCGGAACCTACGAGCAGTACTTC.